This TCR beta chain was sequenced for a study of cytomegalovirus exposure and HLA in healthy donors. The study ran its PCR with 60 Vbeta and 13 Jbeta primers. TCRdb keeps only in-frame clones here, not all; method: immunoSEQ multiplex PCR. Seen here are tens of thousands of clones, less than 80% observed once, and the top ten hold about 8%. Overall study results and limits: Presence/absence analyses took donor sequencing depth as roughly uniform.

Of note for this clone: Its antigen is currently unknown.

Sample: PBMCs. This receptor was taken from a man aged 55 to 70 in good health and CMV-seropositive.

CDR3 in DNA: TGTGCCAGCAGCTCCCCGAGAGAGACCCAGTACTTC. As protein: CASSSPRETQYF. The chain joins TRBV7-9 to TRBJ2-5; no reliable D call. The CDR3 contains 12 residues. Per germline, CDR1 SEHNR and CDR2 FQNEAQ (reference sequence). Trimming took off 4 bases at V and 4 bases at J, with 7 bases between the two ends.